Sequencing of this TCR beta chain was carried out in a study of cytomegalovirus exposure and HLA in healthy donors. Study conclusions and caveats: Exclusion as indistinguishable affected some V segments, including TRBV6-2 and TRBV6-3.

In regard to this clone: Its antigen is as yet unknown.

V dropped 5 bases and J dropped 3 bases, with 13 bases sitting between them. The CDR3 extends over 14 amino acids. Germline V CDR1 and CDR2: MGHRA, YSYEKL. A multiplex PCR was run with 60 Vbeta primers and 13 Jbeta primers. Measured with immunoSEQ multiplex PCR; TCRdb has only the in-frame clones, and not every one. The profile shows about 190,000 clones, about 80% of them singletons. The chain is built from TRBV4-1 and TRBJ1-2; D is possibly TRBD1 (5 bases). This TCR was recovered from a woman aged 18-29 years in good health and CMV-seropositive. The source material was PBMCs. As DNA, the CDR3 is TGCGCCAGCAGCGGTATCAGGGAGGACTATGGCTACACCTTC. Its protein product is CASSGIREDYGYTF.